Listed below are T cell receptor beta chains from one sample, sequenced in a study of T cells after yellow fever vaccination. TCRdb re-derived calls from the 5' RACE reads in MiXCR, one entry per CDR3 protein. Among about 85,000 distinct CDR3 sequences listed, 13% were seen once. The source was CD8+ T cells not binding an NS4B(214-222) dextramer, sorted from PBMCs, collected about 20 days after the first yellow fever vaccination. Every receptor here comes from a man younger than 35 who received the YFV17D yellow fever vaccine. Both conserved end residues are part of each CDR3. The D gene is left open where the match is weak. Clone size, where shown, is once, few, many, or a class for clones that have expanded.

CDR3nt: TGTGCCAGCAGCCAAGGGTTAAGCGGGGGGCAGTACAATGAGCAGTTCTTC
CDR3aa: CASSQGLSGGQYNEQFF
abundance: -
j_gene: TRBJ2-1
len: 17
v_gene: TRBV3-1
d_gene: TRBD2

CDR3nt: TGTGCCAGCACATTACGACTAGCTAAAAACACCGGGGAGCTGTTTTTT
CDR3aa: CASTLRLAKNTGELFF
abundance: few
j_gene: TRBJ2-2
len: 16
v_gene: TRBV6-1
d_gene: TRBD2

CDR3nt: TGTGCCAGCAGTTACTCAGGAGGAGGCAATCAGCCCCAGCATTTT
CDR3aa: CASSYSGGGNQPQHF
abundance: few
j_gene: TRBJ1-5
len: 15
v_gene: TRBV6-5
d_gene: -

CDR3nt: TGCGCCAGCAGCCAAGAAACAGGAGCCTACGAGCAGTACTTC
CDR3aa: CASSQETGAYEQYF
abundance: few
j_gene: TRBJ2-7
len: 14
v_gene: TRBV4-3
d_gene: -

CDR3nt: TGTGCCAGCAGCGGACGGGACACGAGCACAGATACGCAGTATTTT
CDR3aa: CASSGRDTSTDTQYF
abundance: -
j_gene: TRBJ2-3
len: 15
v_gene: TRBV9
d_gene: -

CDR3nt: TGTGCCAGCAGCGTAGGTGGGGTCTCCGAGCAGTACTTC
CDR3aa: CASSVGGVSEQYF
abundance: -
j_gene: TRBJ2-7
len: 13
v_gene: TRBV9
d_gene: -

CDR3nt: TGTGCCAGCAGTTCCTGGGACACCTCACACACAGATACGCAGTATTTT
CDR3aa: CASSSWDTSHTDTQYF
abundance: few
j_gene: TRBJ2-3
len: 16
v_gene: TRBV12-3/TRBV12-4
d_gene: -

CDR3nt: TGTGCCAGCAGTGGAGAGGGGACCACTGAAGCTTTCTTT
CDR3aa: CASSGEGTTEAFF
abundance: -
j_gene: TRBJ1-1
len: 13
v_gene: TRBV11-2
d_gene: -

CDR3nt: TGCAGCGGCCTGAACCAGGAGACCCAGTACTTC
CDR3aa: CSGLNQETQYF
abundance: few
j_gene: TRBJ2-5
len: 11
v_gene: TRBV29-1
d_gene: -

CDR3nt: TGTGCCAGCAGTGTAGACAGGTACTACGAGCAGTACTTC
CDR3aa: CASSVDRYYEQYF
abundance: -
j_gene: TRBJ2-7
len: 13
v_gene: TRBV6-1
d_gene: -

CDR3nt: TGTGCCAGCAGTGAGGGACAGGGGGAGAGGGGGGCCAACGTCCTGACTTTC
CDR3aa: CASSEGQGERGANVLTF
abundance: -
j_gene: TRBJ2-6
len: 17
v_gene: TRBV12-3/TRBV12-4
d_gene: TRBD1

CDR3nt: TGTGCCAGCAGCCCGGGACAGGGAAGCTCCTACAATGAGCAGTTCTTC
CDR3aa: CASSPGQGSSYNEQFF
abundance: -
j_gene: TRBJ2-1
len: 16
v_gene: TRBV3-1
d_gene: TRBD1

CDR3nt: TGTGCCACCAGTGATTTTCCTAGGACAGGGGAAGATACGCAGTATTTT
CDR3aa: CATSDFPRTGEDTQYF
abundance: few
j_gene: TRBJ2-3
len: 16
v_gene: TRBV24-1
d_gene: TRBD1

CDR3nt: TGCAGTGTTCGGGCAGGGGGTCCCTACAATGAGCAGTTCTTC
CDR3aa: CSVRAGGPYNEQFF
abundance: -
j_gene: TRBJ2-1
len: 14
v_gene: TRBV20-1
d_gene: TRBD1

CDR3nt: TGTGCCAGCAGTCCCCAAGGAGGGGACAGCAACAATGAGCAGTTCTTC
CDR3aa: CASSPQGGDSNNEQFF
abundance: few
j_gene: TRBJ2-1
len: 16
v_gene: TRBV12-3/TRBV12-4
d_gene: -

CDR3nt: TGTGCCAGCAGCCTCTCGAGGGGTCGGCAAGAGACCCAGTACTTC
CDR3aa: CASSLSRGRQETQYF
abundance: -
j_gene: TRBJ2-5
len: 15
v_gene: TRBV13
d_gene: -

CDR3nt: TGTGCCAGCAGTTACTCCGGGACTAGCATTGCCGATACGCAGTATTTT
CDR3aa: CASSYSGTSIADTQYF
abundance: -
j_gene: TRBJ2-3
len: 16
v_gene: TRBV6-5
d_gene: TRBD2

CDR3nt: TGTGCCAGCAGCCCGCTAGACTACGGGGACAATGAGCAGTTCTTC
CDR3aa: CASSPLDYGDNEQFF
abundance: -
j_gene: TRBJ2-1
len: 15
v_gene: TRBV5-4
d_gene: -

CDR3nt: TGCGCCAGCAGCCCGGGGGAGGGGGTACGGAATCAGCCCCAGCATTTT
CDR3aa: CASSPGEGVRNQPQHF
abundance: few
j_gene: TRBJ1-5
len: 16
v_gene: TRBV5-1
d_gene: -

CDR3nt: TGTGCCAGCAGCTTAAGCGGGGGGAACGAGCAGTACTTC
CDR3aa: CASSLSGGNEQYF
abundance: -
j_gene: TRBJ2-7
len: 13
v_gene: TRBV7-3
d_gene: TRBD2

CDR3nt: TGTGCCAGCAGCCAAAAGCCGTTCGGAAACACCATATATTTT
CDR3aa: CASSQKPFGNTIYF
abundance: -
j_gene: TRBJ1-3
len: 14
v_gene: TRBV7-3
d_gene: -

CDR3nt: TGTGCCATCAGTGAGACATCGGGGCGGGGCTCTGGGGCCAACGTCCTGACTTTC
CDR3aa: CAISETSGRGSGANVLTF
abundance: few
j_gene: TRBJ2-6
len: 18
v_gene: TRBV10-3
d_gene: -

CDR3nt: TGCGCCAGCAGCCAATCTAAGGAGACCCAGTACTTC
CDR3aa: CASSQSKETQYF
abundance: few
j_gene: TRBJ2-5
len: 12
v_gene: TRBV4-1
d_gene: -

CDR3nt: TGTGCCAGCAGCCCAGAGGGGGGGACAGATACGCAGTATTTT
CDR3aa: CASSPEGGTDTQYF
abundance: few
j_gene: TRBJ2-3
len: 14
v_gene: TRBV11-2
d_gene: -

CDR3nt: TGTGCCAGCAGGGCAGGGCTTGAAGCTTTCTTT
CDR3aa: CASRAGLEAFF
abundance: -
j_gene: TRBJ1-1
len: 11
v_gene: TRBV2
d_gene: -

CDR3nt: TGCAGCGTTGAGTCCACAGGGCCAAGCTCTGGGGCCAACGTCCTGACTTTC
CDR3aa: CSVESTGPSSGANVLTF
abundance: many
j_gene: TRBJ2-6
len: 17
v_gene: TRBV29-1
d_gene: -

CDR3nt: TGCAGTGCTAGAGATCGTGGAGCGGGGGTTTACGAGCAGTACTTC
CDR3aa: CSARDRGAGVYEQYF
abundance: few
j_gene: TRBJ2-7
len: 15
v_gene: TRBV20-1
d_gene: TRBD2

CDR3nt: TGTGCCAGCAGCCTGTGGACAGCTACAAAGACCCAGTACTTC
CDR3aa: CASSLWTATKTQYF
abundance: few
j_gene: TRBJ2-5
len: 14
v_gene: TRBV7-2
d_gene: -

CDR3nt: TGTGCCAGCAGTCCCGAGGCGGGGGGCGATGAAAAACTGTTTTTT
CDR3aa: CASSPEAGGDEKLFF
abundance: -
j_gene: TRBJ1-4
len: 15
v_gene: TRBV4-2
d_gene: -

CDR3nt: TGTGCCATCAGTGAGTCTGGCAATCAGCCCCAGCATTTT
CDR3aa: CAISESGNQPQHF
abundance: -
j_gene: TRBJ1-5
len: 13
v_gene: TRBV10-3
d_gene: -

CDR3nt: TGCGCCAGCAGCCAGGATCCTGGGGGAGGGTACAACACCGGGGAGCTGTTTTTT
CDR3aa: CASSQDPGGGYNTGELFF
abundance: few
j_gene: TRBJ2-2
len: 18
v_gene: TRBV4-3
d_gene: TRBD2

CDR3nt: TGCGCCAGCAGCCAAGGGACGTTAAGCTCCTACAATGAGCAGTTCTTC
CDR3aa: CASSQGTLSSYNEQFF
abundance: few
j_gene: TRBJ2-1
len: 16
v_gene: TRBV4-1
d_gene: -

CDR3nt: TGTGCCAGCAGCTTTTCCGACTTCTCACTAGCGGGGCTGACCTACAATGAGCAGTTCTTC
CDR3aa: CASSFSDFSLAGLTYNEQFF
abundance: once
j_gene: TRBJ2-1
len: 20
v_gene: TRBV11-2
d_gene: TRBD2

CDR3nt: TGCGCCAGCAGCCAGGTCGTTTTCCGGGACCTAAACACTGAAGCTTTCTTT
CDR3aa: CASSQVVFRDLNTEAFF
abundance: -
j_gene: TRBJ1-1
len: 17
v_gene: TRBV4-3
d_gene: -